Listed below are T cell receptor beta chains from one sample, sequenced in a study of shared clonotypes between healthy human individuals. Clones were read by immunoSEQ multiplex PCR, and TCRdb kept only the in-frame ones, dropping some. The sample includes millions of clones, around 94% seen only once; the top ten take roughly 0.14%. Sequencing was done on a sample of naive CD4+ T cells sorted from blood. The receptors were sampled from a man between 18 and 29 years old in good health. Each CDR3 is given with its conserved first and last residue. A D gene is named only where the DNA matches it firmly.

j_call | v_call | d_call | cdr3_nt | cdr3_aa
TRBJ2-3 | TRBV7-9 | . | TGTGCCAGCAGCCCCATGGCCACAGATACGCAGTATTTT | CASSPMATDTQYF
TRBJ1-3 | TRBV9 | TRBD1 | TGTGCCAGCAGCGGAGACAGGGGACCGACTGGAAACACCATATATTTT | CASSGDRGPTGNTIYF
TRBJ2-7 | TRBV30 | TRBD1 | TGTGCCTGGAGAAGACAGGGGGCGGGAGAAGGCTACGAGCAGTACTTC | CAWRRQGAGEGYEQYF
TRBJ1-4 | TRBV6-1 | TRBD1 | TGTGCCAGCAGAGCAGGGGGGGCTAATGAAAAACTGTTTTTT | CASRAGGANEKLFF
TRBJ2-5 | TRBV29-1 | TRBD2 | TGCAGCGTTAGGCTAGCGGGAGTCCTCCAAGAGACCCAGTACTTC | CSVRLAGVLQETQYF
TRBJ1-4 | TRBV19 | . | TGTGCCAGTACCCGTTTGGCTTCAACTAATGAAAAACTGTTTTTT | CASTRLASTNEKLFF
TRBJ2-5 | TRBV12-5 | . | TGTGCTAGTGGTCAAGGGTGGACCCAGTACTTC | CASGQGWTQYF
TRBJ2-5 | TRBV19 | TRBD2 | TGTGCCAGTAGTCCCGGGGGGGCACCGCCTCAAGAGACCCAGTACTTC | CASSPGGAPPQETQYF
TRBJ1-5 | TRBV6-5 | . | TGTGCCAGCAATAACGAGGGACGGAGCAATCAGCCCCAGCATTTT | CASNNEGRSNQPQHF
TRBJ2-5 | TRBV10-3 | . | TGTGCCATCGCACAGGGAGAGAAGGAGACCCAGTACTTC | CAIAQGEKETQYF
TRBJ2-5 | TRBV5-1 | . | TGCGCCAGCAGCGAGCCGGGCCCGCTTCATGAGACCCAGTACTTC | CASSEPGPLHETQYF
TRBJ1-6 | TRBV5-1 | TRBD1 | TGCGCCAGCAGCATGGCCGGGACAGTGTTAAATTCACCCCTCCACTTT | CASSMAGTVLNSPLHF
TRBJ2-4 | TRBV18 | TRBD2 | TGTGCCAGCTCACAAACTAGCGGGAGTAGCAGCAAAAACATTCAGTACTTC | CASSQTSGSSSKNIQYF
TRBJ1-3 | TRBV11-3 | . | TGTGCCAGCAGCTCAGGCGTGGGAAACACCATATATTTT | CASSSGVGNTIYF
TRBJ2-7 | TRBV2 | . | TGTGCCAGCAAACGGGGTCAGTCCTACGAGCAGTACTTC | CASKRGQSYEQYF
TRBJ2-6 | TRBV2 | . | TGTGCCAGCGTCGAGAGGACCACTGGGGCCAACGTCCTGACTTTC | CASVERTTGANVLTF
TRBJ1-2 | TRBV11-2 | TRBD1 | TGTGCCAGCAGCCCGGAGACAGGGGATAATGGCTACACCTTC | CASSPETGDNGYTF
TRBJ2-1 | TRBV6-5 | TRBD2 | TGTGCCAGCACGACTAGCGGGAAATACAATGAGCAGTTCTTC | CASTTSGKYNEQFF
TRBJ1-2 | TRBV20-1 | . | TGCAGTGCTAAAACAGACTATGGCTACACCTTC | CSAKTDYGYTF
TRBJ2-2 | TRBV28 | TRBD1 | TGTGCCAGCATCGCGAACAGGGGGCACACCGGGGAGCTGTTTTTT | CASIANRGHTGELFF
TRBJ2-3 | TRBV18 | . | TGTGCCAGCTCACCACCCTCGGGGACAGATACGCAGTATTTT | CASSPPSGTDTQYF
TRBJ1-4 | TRBV18 | . | TGTGCCAGCTCACAGGGAACTAATGAAAAACTGTTTTTT | CASSQGTNEKLFF
TRBJ2-7 | TRBV5-4 | . | TGTGCCAGCAGCTTGCAAGGGGCCCACGAGCAGTACTTC | CASSLQGAHEQYF
TRBJ2-7 | TRBV27 | TRBD2 | TGTGCCAGCAGTCTGGCTAGCGGGAACCCCTTAGCCGAGCAGTACTTC | CASSLASGNPLAEQYF
TRBJ2-2 | TRBV4-3 | TRBD1 | TGCGCCAGCAGCCACGTAGACAGGGACACCGGGGAGCTGTTTTTT | CASSHVDRDTGELFF
TRBJ2-2 | TRBV5-1 | . | TGCGCCAGCAGCTTGGTAGGACAGAACACCGGGGAGCTGTTTTTT | CASSLVGQNTGELFF
TRBJ2-7 | TRBV25-1 | . | TGTGCCACCAGGCTGTCCATTTCCTCGGGCGAGCAGTACTTC | CATRLSISSGEQYF
TRBJ1-2 | TRBV29-1 | . | TGCAGCGCTTCAACGGTCACCTATGGCTACACCTTC | CSASTVTYGYTF
TRBJ1-6 | TRBV5-6 | . | TGTGCCAGCAGCCGCCGAGTTAATTCGGGCCCTGCACCCCTCCACTTT | CASSRRVNSGPAPLHF
TRBJ1-2 | TRBV6-5 | . | TGTGCCAGCAGTTACTCGTGGGAGGGGTATGGCTACACCTTC | CASSYSWEGYGYTF
TRBJ2-2 | TRBV6-5 | . | TGTGCCAGCAGTCATCAAGAAACGGGCGGGGAGCTGTTTTTT | CASSHQETGGELFF
TRBJ1-3 | TRBV4-1 | . | TGCGCCAGCAGCCAAGGGTTGGGCTCTGGAAACACCATATATTTT | CASSQGLGSGNTIYF
TRBJ2-2 | TRBV10-3 | . | TGTGCCATAAGGGGCCCGAACACCGGGGAGCTGTTTTTT | CAIRGPNTGELFF
TRBJ1-3 | TRBV5-6 | . | TGTGCCAGCAGCTTAGTCGGAAACACCATATATTTT | CASSLVGNTIYF
TRBJ2-1 | TRBV6-4 | . | TGTGCCAGCAGTGACTCAGGGTATAGCTCCTACAATGAGCAGTTCTTC | CASSDSGYSSYNEQFF
TRBJ2-7 | TRBV13 | TRBD2 | TGTGCCAGCAGCTTAGGCCTAGCGGGGGGGCCTTACGAGCAGTACTTC | CASSLGLAGGPYEQYF
TRBJ1-1 | TRBV29-1 | . | TGCAGCGTTCAGGTAGGGGCGAGGAACACTGAAGCTTTCTTT | CSVQVGARNTEAFF
TRBJ2-7 | TRBV9 | . | TGTGCCAGCAGCGTAGCACCGGGCGGTTACGAGCAGTACTTC | CASSVAPGGYEQYF
TRBJ2-5 | TRBV30 | . | TGTGCCTGGAGTAGGGGGAGAGGGGAGACCCAGTACTTC | CAWSRGRGETQYF
TRBJ2-4 | TRBV4-3 | . | TGCGCCAGCAGCCAAGAGGGAGCTCTAGCCAAAAACATTCAGTACTTC | CASSQEGALAKNIQYF
TRBJ1-2 | TRBV6-6 | TRBD1 | TGTGCCAGCAGTAGGGCCGGGACAGGGGACGGCTACACCTTC | CASSRAGTGDGYTF